These 20 T cell receptor beta chains were sequenced from one sample in a study of identifying expanded T cells in peripheral blood. Profiling relied on immunoSEQ multiplex PCR, and the TCRdb table lists in-frame clones only, not all of them. The sample includes about 100,000 clones, around nine tenths of them seen just once. Sequences were obtained from blood. These receptors originate from a person aged 18 to 70 in good health.

The CDR3 reads CASSLQTGRTTEAFF. CDR3 nucleotides: TGCGCCAGCAGCCTGCAGACAGGGCGGACCACTGAAGCTTTCTTT. The J gene is TRBJ1-1, the V gene TRBV5-1; TRBD1 matches at 7 bases. Germline V CDR1 and CDR2: SGHRS, YFSETQ. V gave up 4 bases and J gave up 4 bases; unmatched junction bases: 10. The CDR3 runs 15 residues.

V and J are TRBV4-1 and TRBJ1-4; a weak D match, TRBD1 (5 bases). The CDR3 is made up of 13 amino acids. V was pared by 9 bases and J by 2 bases, with 10 bases between. Germline-derived CDR1 and CDR2 are MGHRA and YSYEKL. CDR3 amino acids: CASRGTTNEKLFF. The CDR3 DNA follows: TGCGCCAGTAGAGGGACGACTAATGAAAAACTGTTTTTT.

The gene calls are TRBV2 and TRBJ1-5, with D hard to call. From germline, CDR1 is SNHLY and CDR2 FYNNEI. The CDR3 is 15 amino acids. The V end lost 6 bases, the J end lost 2 bases, and 14 bases lay between the germline ends. CDR3 loop: CASRTGKRGNQPQHF. The CDR3 DNA is TGTGCCAGCAGGACCGGGAAGAGAGGCAATCAGCCCCAGCATTTT. Full variable domain (rest looked up from reference TRBV2 and TRBJ1-5): EPEVTQTPSHQVTQMGQEVILRCVPISNHLYFYWYRQILGQKVEFLVSFYNNEISEKSEIFDDQFSVERPDGSNFTLKIRSTKLEDSAMYFCASRTGKRGNQPQHFGDGTRLSIL.

The chain joins TRBV11-2 to TRBJ2-7; D is possibly TRBD1 (6 bases). The germline V gene encodes CDR1 SGHAT and CDR2 FQNNGV. Trimming took 4 bases from V and 2 from J, leaving 15 bases between them. The CDR3 spans 15 residues. CDR3 region: CASSYPPGQPYEQYF. CDR3 nucleotide sequence: TGTGCCAGCAGCTATCCACCGGGACAACCCTACGAGCAGTACTTC.

This clone was seen more than once but under ten times. The genes are TRBV2 and TRBJ1-6; 7 positions match TRBD1. Trimming took 4 bases from V and 4 from J; bases not matched to a gene: 7. The CDR3 is made up of 16 amino acids. Germline V gene lookup returns CDR1 SNHLY and CDR2 FYNNEI. The CDR3 here is CASSGLGGSYNSPLHF. The CDR3 bases are TGTGCCAGCAGTGGTTTAGGGGGCAGTTATAATTCACCCCTCCACTTT.

This rearrangement joins TRBV5-8 to TRBJ1-5; D perhaps matches TRBD1 (6 bases). With 5 bases removed from V and 0 bases from J, the gap between germline ends came to 12 bases. CDR1 and CDR2 from the germline V gene are SGHTS and YDEGEE. This CDR3 is built from 15 residues. CDR3: CASSSGGYSNQPQHF. CDR3 sequence (DNA): TGTGCCAGCAGTTCCGGGGGCTATAGCAATCAGCCCCAGCATTTT.

The chain is built from TRBV2 and TRBJ2-7; D is possibly TRBD1 or TRBD2 (5 bases each). From germline, CDR1 is SNHLY and CDR2 FYNNEI. The CDR3 is 13 residues long. V lost 10 bases and J 6 bases, leaving 19 bases between the germline ends. In DNA form, the CDR3 reads TGTGCCACCAAAACCCGGGGAAGGGGCGAGCAGTACTTC. This codes for CATKTRGRGEQYF. The complete variable domain, with remaining parts taken from reference TRBV2 and TRBJ2-7, reads EPEVTQTPSHQVTQMGQEVILRCVPISNHLYFYWYRQILGQKVEFLVSFYNNEISEKSEIFDDQFSVERPDGSNFTLKIRSTKLEDSAMYFCATKTRGRGEQYFGPGTRLTVT.

The rearrangement links TRBV6-6 to TRBJ2-7, with 10 nucleotides matching TRBD2. Germline CDR1 reads MNHNY; CDR2 reads SVGAGI (reference sequence). CDR3 length: 16 amino acids. V trimming: 2 bases; J trimming: 3 bases; junction bases outside the gene matches: 7. The CDR3 region is CASSYIISGGFYEQYF. Written as DNA, the CDR3 is TGTGCCAGCAGTTACATCATTAGCGGGGGGTTCTACGAGCAGTACTTC.

The chain employs TRBV15 and TRBJ2-4; 8 bases match TRBD1. The CDR3 covers 19 residues. Germline V gives CDR1 LNHNV, CDR2 YYDKDF (reference sequence). V lost 0 bases, J lost 0 bases, and 10 bases stayed unmatched. CDR3 residues: CATSREAGGLRIAKNIQYF. The CDR3 DNA reads TGTGCCACCAGCAGAGAGGCAGGGGGCCTCAGAATAGCCAAAAACATTCAGTACTTC.

V gene TRBV7-8 combines with J gene TRBJ1-3; D uncertain. V was trimmed by 1 base and J by 2 bases, leaving 12 bases between them. Germline V gives CDR1 SGHVS, CDR2 FQNEAQ. This CDR3 is built from 16 residues. CDR3 sequence: CASSLVESGTGNTIYF. The CDR3 coding sequence is TGTGCCAGCAGCTTAGTGGAGTCTGGGACTGGAAACACCATATATTTT.

The gene calls are TRBV2 and TRBJ2-3; D is possibly TRBD1 (5 bases). This CDR3 is 15 amino acids long. V shed 3 bases and J shed 8 bases, with 18 bases lying between them. CDR1 and CDR2 from the germline V gene are SNHLY and FYNNEI. The CDR3 reads CASSEEQAARSTQYF. CDR3 DNA: TGTGCCAGCAGTGAGGAACAGGCCGCTCGGTCTACGCAGTATTTT.

This chain joins TRBV15 and TRBJ1-3, with 8 nucleotides matching TRBD1. The length of the CDR3 is 17 residues. Trimming removed 2 bases from V and 3 bases from J; junction bases left unmatched: 9. Germline assignment: CDR1 LNHNV and CDR2 YYDKDF (reference sequence). The CDR3 nucleotides are TGTGCCACCAGCAGACGCAGGGACAGGTCCAGTGGAAACACCATATATTTT. Residues: CATSRRRDRSSGNTIYF.

This clone was detected only a few times. This rearrangement joins TRBV19 to TRBJ1-2, with 7 bases that match TRBD1. The CDR3 totals 14 residues. Trimming cost V 6 bases and J 7 bases; bases outside gene matches: 11. Per germline, CDR1 LNHDA and CDR2 SQIVND (reference sequence). The CDR3 region is CASSSLGGAGGYTF. CDR3 sequence (DNA): TGTGCCAGTAGCTCTTTAGGGGGCGCCGGTGGCTACACCTTC.

V gene TRBV4-2 combines with J gene TRBJ1-6; D remains ambiguous. From germline, CDR1 is LGHNA and CDR2 YNFKEQ. V was pared by 0 bases and J by 0 bases, with 12 bases between. The CDR3 spans 18 residues. The CDR3 sequence: CASSQEPPRSSYNSPLHF. The CDR3 DNA follows: TGTGCCAGCAGCCAAGAACCTCCGAGGAGCTCCTATAATTCACCCCTCCACTTT.

The chain has TRBV19 and TRBJ1-4; D is unresolved. CDR1 LNHDA and CDR2 SQIVND come from the germline V gene (reference sequence). V was trimmed by 7 bases and J by 0 bases, leaving 9 bases between them. The CDR3 is made up of 14 amino acids. CDR3 region: CASTGDATNEKLFF. CDR3 in DNA: TGTGCCAGTACCGGGGATGCAACTAATGAAAAACTGTTTTTT. The complete variable domain, with remaining parts taken from reference TRBV19 and TRBJ1-4, reads DGGITQSPKYLFRKEGQNVTLSCEQNLNHDAMYWYRQDPGQGLRLIYYSQIVNDFQKGDIAEGYSVSREKKESFPLTVTSAQKNPTAFYLCASTGDATNEKLFFGSGTQLSVL.

The chain recombines TRBV7-9 with TRBJ1-4; D unresolved. The CDR3 is made up of 13 amino acids. The germline gives CDR1 SEHNR, CDR2 FQNEAQ (reference sequence). Trimming took off 3 bases at V and 4 bases at J, with 6 bases between the two ends. CDR3 sequence reads: CASSLDHNEKLFF. The CDR3 nucleotides read TGTGCCAGCAGCTTGGATCATAATGAAAAACTGTTTTTT.

The chain couples TRBV28 to TRBJ1-1, with D hard to call. CDR1 and CDR2 from the germline V gene are MDHEN and SYDVKM. The CDR3 totals 11 residues. V lost 9 bases, J lost 4 bases, and 9 bases lay in between. In DNA form, the CDR3 reads TGTGCCAGTGCCCAGGCCACTGAAGCTTTCTTT. It yields the protein CASAQATEAFF.

This clone was recorded once. The rearrangement joins TRBV4-3 to TRBJ1-2, with D perhaps TRBD1 (6 bases). Trimming pared 0 bases from V and 4 bases from J, leaving 15 bases between. This CDR3 comprises 16 residues. Germline loops: CDR1 LGHNA, CDR2 YSLEER. The CDR3, as DNA: TGCGCCAGCAGCCAAGAATCGTCGGGGGGCGTCTATGGCTACACCTTC. This translates into CASSQESSGGVYGYTF.

The gene calls are TRBV7-2 and TRBJ2-7; D might be TRBD1 or TRBD2, each matching 5 bases. The CDR3 has 15 residues. Trimming removed 0 bases at V and 2 bases at J, with 11 bases between. The germline CDR1 and CDR2 sequences are SGHTA and FQGNSA. The CDR3 region is CASSLAGTGTYEQYF. The CDR3 DNA reads as TGTGCCAGCAGCTTAGCCGGGACCGGTACCTACGAGCAGTACTTC. Drawing the rest from reference TRBV7-2 and TRBJ2-7, the complete variable domain is GAGVSQSPSNKVTEKGKDVELRCDPISGHTALYWYRQSLGQGLEFLIYFQGNSAPDKSGLPSDRFSAERTGGSVSTLTIQRTQQEDSAVYLCASSLAGTGTYEQYFGPGTRLTVT.

This chain links TRBV2 with TRBJ1-3; D remains unclear. Germline V gene data show CDR1 as SNHLY and CDR2 as FYNNEI. The V gene lost 1 base and the J gene lost 0 bases, with 10 bases spanning the gap. CDR3 length equals 16 residues. The CDR3 reads CASSEEVALSGNTIYF. The CDR3 DNA reads TGTGCCAGCAGTGAAGAGGTGGCCCTCTCTGGAAACACCATATATTTT. The full variable domain, rest sourced from reference TRBV2 and TRBJ1-3, is EPEVTQTPSHQVTQMGQEVILRCVPISNHLYFYWYRQILGQKVEFLVSFYNNEISEKSEIFDDQFSVERPDGSNFTLKIRSTKLEDSAMYFCASSEEVALSGNTIYFGEGSWLTVV.